What follows is one T cell receptor (beta chain) and its context. The CDR3 has 14 residues. Germline V gene lookup returns CDR1 SNHLY and CDR2 FYNNEI. Trimming took 8 bases from V and 7 from J, leaving 21 bases between them. This sample is part of a study of blood T cell repertoires in COVID-19. Study as a whole: Sources were T cells, B-cell-depleted T cells, or PBMCs; the material itself was cDNA or gDNA.

Sequenced by immunoSEQ multiplex PCR; TCRdb stores in-frame clones only, minus some. Among about 250,000 clones listed, 80% to 90% were seen once. The clonotype was recovered from a woman aged 18-29 years who had recovered from COVID-19. V and J are TRBV2 and TRBJ2-7; D is possibly TRBD2 (5 bases). The material sequenced was PBMCs or T cells enriched from blood (not recorded which). The CDR3 region is CASCIGRVTGEQYF. The CDR3 coding sequence is TGTGCCAGCTGCATCGGGCGGGTAACGGGGGAGCAGTACTTC.